A selection of T cell receptor beta chains follows, all from one sample in a study of shared clonotypes between healthy human individuals. Profiling relied on immunoSEQ multiplex PCR, and the TCRdb table lists in-frame clones only, not all of them. This table has a few million clones, 90% to 96% appearing once. Sequencing used naive CD4+ T cells sorted from blood. The receptors originated from a man younger than 35 in good health. Both conserved end residues are part of each CDR3. A D gene is named only where the DNA matches it firmly. Not every row has a clone size; where given, it reads once, few, many or a size class.

TRBV7-2,TRBD2,TRBJ2-1,NA,CASSSSGTSYGNEQFF,TGTGCCAGCAGCAGCAGCGGGACTAGTTACGGAAATGAGCAGTTCTTC
TRBV5-5,TRBD1,TRBJ1-5,NA,CASSHGGQGLNQPQHF,TGTGCCAGCAGCCACGGAGGACAGGGCCTCAATCAGCCCCAGCATTTT
TRBV10-1,TRBD1,TRBJ1-2,few,CASPGQGICYGYTF,TGCGCCAGCCCGGGACAGGGTATTTGCTATGGCTACACCTTC
TRBV10-1,NA,TRBJ2-7,NA,CASSESVNFLSIYEQYF,TGCGCCAGCAGTGAGTCGGTAAACTTCCTCTCTATCTACGAGCAGTACTTC
TRBV6-5,NA,TRBJ2-7,NA,CASATRDRPYEQYF,TGTGCCAGCGCCACTCGAGACAGACCCTACGAGCAGTACTTC
TRBV9,TRBD1,TRBJ1-1,NA,CASSVDRGGLNTEAFF,TGTGCCAGCAGCGTCGACAGGGGGGGATTAAACACTGAAGCTTTCTTT
TRBV10-3,TRBD2,TRBJ2-2,NA,CATIGIAGAAGELFF,TGTGCCACCATCGGAATAGCGGGGGCGGCCGGGGAGCTGTTTTTT
TRBV28,NA,TRBJ2-5,NA,CASSFGGLETQYF,TGTGCCAGCAGTTTTGGAGGGTTGGAGACCCAGTACTTC
TRBV6-5,NA,TRBJ1-1,NA,CASSRRNDRNTEAFF,TGTGCCAGCAGTCGACGAAATGACAGGAACACTGAAGCTTTCTTT
TRBV30,TRBD1,TRBJ1-1,NA,CASRDRGYTEAFF,TGTGCCTCCCGGGACAGGGGGTACACTGAAGCTTTCTTT
TRBV27,TRBD1,TRBJ2-5,NA,CASSPHRDREGETQYF,TGTGCCAGCAGTCCGCACCGGGACAGGGAAGGAGAGACCCAGTACTTC
TRBV30,TRBD2,TRBJ2-3,NA,CAFSKLAGAGDTQYF,TGTGCCTTCTCCAAACTAGCGGGAGCGGGAGATACGCAGTATTTT
TRBV2,NA,TRBJ1-4,NA,CASRVSGNPEKLFF,TGTGCCAGCAGAGTATCGGGGAATCCTGAAAAACTGTTTTTT
TRBV5-1,TRBD2,TRBJ2-7,NA,CASSLRGDEQYF,TGCGCCAGCAGCTTGCGGGGGGACGAGCAGTACTTC